The rows below give T cell receptor beta chains drawn from one sample of a study of regulatory T cells in long-lasting Graves disease. MiXCR, run by TCRdb on the multiplex PCR reads, gives a single entry per CDR3 protein. Found here are some 430,000 distinct CDR3 sequences, approximately 21% of them singletons; the top ten hold roughly 7%. Sequencing was performed on peripheral blood mononuclear cells (PBMCs), taken when the disease was refractory, from a patient treated with antithyroid drugs. All receptors come from a female donor with Graves disease. The CDR3 runs from the conserved cysteine through the conserved F or W. A D gene is named only where the DNA matches it firmly. Rows may omit the clone size; those that give it use once, few, many or a size class.

abundance	v_gene	j_gene	d_gene	CDR3nt	CDR3aa
many	TRBV12-3/TRBV12-4	TRBJ2-3	NA	TGTGCCAGCAGTCCCCGTTATACCTTGACAGGCACAGATACGCAGTATTTT	CASSPRYTLTGTDTQYF
many	TRBV27	TRBJ1-2	TRBD1	TGTGCCAGCAGTTTATCGGGACAGGGTTACACCTTC	CASSLSGQGYTF
few	TRBV20-1	TRBJ1-5	NA	TGCAGTGCCCTGCCTTTAGGGGGCAATCAGCCCCAGCATTTT	CSALPLGGNQPQHF
few	TRBV15	TRBJ2-7	NA	TGTGCCACCAGGAGAGAGAGGACGGAGACCTACGAGCAGTACTTC	CATRRERTETYEQYF
NA	TRBV7-9	TRBJ1-3	TRBD1	TGTGCCAGCAGCTTAGCCCGGGACAGGGGGCATGGAAACACCATATATTTT	CASSLARDRGHGNTIYF
few	TRBV12-3/TRBV12-4	TRBJ1-2	TRBD1	TGTGCCAGCAGTTCCGGGACAGGGAGCGGCTACACCTTC	CASSSGTGSGYTF
NA	TRBV12-3/TRBV12-4	TRBJ2-7	TRBD2	TGTGCCAGCAGTTCCCCGGGACTAGCGGGAGGCACAACGTCCTACGAGCAGTACTTC	CASSSPGLAGGTTSYEQYF
NA	TRBV11-2	TRBJ2-1	NA	TGTGCCAGCAGCCAACGACAGGTTTACAATGAGCAGTTCTTC	CASSQRQVYNEQFF
many	TRBV20-1	TRBJ1-5	NA	TGCAGTGCTAGAGATCGGGGCAGGGAATATCAGCCCCAGCATTTT	CSARDRGREYQPQHF
many	TRBV3-1	TRBJ1-4	TRBD1	TGTGCCAGCAGCGATACAGGGGGAAATGAAAAACTGTTTTTT	CASSDTGGNEKLFF
few	TRBV7-2	TRBJ2-3	NA	TGTGCCAGCAGCGCCGCCACCCTTCAGGACTGGTACACAGATACGCAGTATTTT	CASSAATLQDWYTDTQYF
few	TRBV29-1	TRBJ1-1	NA	TGCAGTGGGGGAGGGACTGAAGCTTTCTTT	CSGGGTEAFF
NA	TRBV19	TRBJ2-4	NA	TGTGCCAGTAGTATAGTGCCACTAGCCAAAAACATTCAGTACTTC	CASSIVPLAKNIQYF
NA	TRBV29-1	TRBJ2-3	NA	TGCAGCGTTGAGTTTATCCAGGGGACGTCCCACACCCGCCCAGATACGCAGTATTTT	CSVEFIQGTSHTRPDTQYF